This T cell receptor (beta chain) was recorded in a study of regulatory T cells in long-lasting Graves disease. Whole-study findings and limits: Favored gene segments in persistent disease were TRBV28, TRBJ1-2 and TRBJ2-5. Relative to new patients (under 1,000), persistent patients exhibited greater sharing of public clonotypes (more than 2,500).

This clonotype has a handful of counts. Its antigen is still unknown. Assembly of TCR beta libraries relied on iRepertoire HTBI primers together with Arm-PCR of CDR3 regions. Original handling: Identification of gene segments yielded around 63 TRBV and 14 to 15 TRBJ across samples. Via MiXCR, TCRdb re-called the multiplex PCR reads, giving one row per CDR3 protein. None of the V and J calls come from the authors' own analysis; TCRdb made them. The sample shows roughly 700,000 distinct CDR3 sequences, 30% of them seen only once. Time point: persistent/refractory GD, antithyroid drugs over 5 years with positive TRAb. Construction of the TCR library relied on RNA isolated from PBMCs. The guidelines of the American Thyroid Association were the basis for diagnosing Graves' disease. The V and J ends lost 8 bases and 3 bases respectively, with 10 bases between them. The CDR3 covers 11 residues. Germline V CDR1 and CDR2: GTSNPN, SVGIG (reference sequence).

The source was peripheral blood mononuclear cells (PBMCs), collected when the disease was refractory, from a patient treated with antithyroid drugs. The sequence was obtained from a female donor with Graves disease. The rearrangement uses TRBV30 and TRBJ2-5, with D possibly being TRBD1 (6 bases). CDR3 nucleotide sequence: TGTGCCGGCAGGGGAGAAGAGACCCAGTACTTC. Its translation: CAGRGEETQYF.